Below, one T cell receptor (beta chain) is given with its context. This sample was taken from a study of blood T cell repertoires in COVID-19. Assay: immunoSEQ multiplex PCR; the TCRdb copy retains only in-frame clones and omits some. The data show some 35,000 clones, with around 80% seen just once and 16% held by the top ten. The receptor was derived from a man between 65 and 79 years old with acute or convalescent COVID-19. The material sequenced was peripheral blood.

DNA of the CDR3: TGTGCCAGCAGTTTATCCGGGAGACGGAACGAGCAGTACTTC. This gives the protein CASSLSGRRNEQYF. The chain carries TRBV28 and TRBJ2-7; a weak D match, TRBD2 (6 bases). There are 14 residues in the CDR3. Germline V gene sequence: CDR1 MDHEN, CDR2 SYDVKM. Trimming pared 1 base from V and 5 bases from J, leaving 12 bases between.